These 16 T cell receptor beta chains were all obtained from the same sample, sequenced in a study of T cell responses to AZD1222 COVID-19 vaccine. Generated by immunoSEQ multiplex PCR, the TCRdb table keeps only in-frame clones and is missing some. Of 70,000 or so clones in the sample, around 87% are singletons; the top ten hold about 24%. Source: peripheral blood, taken on day 0 of AZD1222 vaccination. Every receptor here comes from an adult in good health.

The gene calls are TRBV5-1 and TRBJ2-7; 9 positions agree with TRBD1. Germline V gene lookup returns CDR1 SGHRS and CDR2 YFSETQ. V gave up 5 bases and J gave up 2 bases; unmatched junction bases: 8. The CDR3 runs 15 residues. The CDR3 nucleotides are TGCGCCAGCAGTCAGATAGGACAGGGGACCTACGAGCAGTACTTC. It translates to CASSQIGQGTYEQYF.

This clone appeared a few times. The chain links TRBV27 to TRBJ1-4, with TRBD1 as a possible D gene (6 bases). Germline CDR1 reads MNHEY; CDR2 reads SMNVEV (reference sequence). This CDR3 is 14 amino acids long. V lost 4 bases and J 8 bases, leaving 14 bases between the germline ends. The CDR3 reads CASSWGGPREKLFF. The CDR3 DNA sequence: TGTGCCAGCAGTTGGGGGGGGCCAAGAGAAAAACTGTTTTTT.

This chain joins TRBV3-1 (or the pseudogene TRBV3-2) and TRBJ1-5, with unresolved D. Trimming cost V 3 bases and J 4 bases, with 7 bases left between them. The CDR3 runs to 13 residues. The germline gives CDR1 LGHDT, CDR2 YNNKEL (reference sequence). This CDR3 is CASSQLGNQPQHF. In DNA form, the CDR3 reads TGTGCCAGCAGCCAGCTGGGGAATCAGCCCCAGCATTTT.

This sequence joins TRBV30 and TRBJ2-7, with 7 positions matching TRBD1. After removal of 0 bases from V and 3 bases from J, the junction contained 8 bases not matched to a gene. The CDR3 extends over 15 amino acids. The germline gives CDR1 GTSNPN, CDR2 SVGIG (reference sequence). The CDR3 reads CAWSVTYRDSYEQYF. DNA of the CDR3: TGTGCCTGGAGTGTAACTTATCGGGACAGCTACGAGCAGTACTTC.

The rearrangement links TRBV4-1 to TRBJ1-3; D perhaps matches TRBD1 (5 bases). The CDR3 loop spans 15 amino acids. Germline V gives CDR1 MGHRA, CDR2 YSYEKL. Trimming took off 0 bases at V and 1 base at J, with 7 bases between the two ends. CDR3 DNA sequence: TGCGCCAGCAGCCAAGAGAGACAGTCTGGAAACACCATATATTTT. It specifies CASSQERQSGNTIYF.

CDR3 loop: CATLHSPNSVAGSTDTQYF. For the CDR3, the DNA is TGCGCCACCCTTCACTCCCCCAATAGCGTAGCGGGTAGCACAGATACGCAGTATTTT. The V gene is TRBV5-1, the J gene TRBJ2-3; the match to TRBD2 covers 7 bases. The J segment lost 0 bases and the V segment lost 9 bases, leaving 22 bases of the junction unmatched. This CDR3 is built from 19 residues. CDR1 and CDR2 (germline): SGHRS, YFSETQ.

The rearrangement links TRBV4-1 to TRBJ1-1; maybe TRBD1 (5 bases). Germline-derived CDR1 and CDR2 are MGHRA and YSYEKL. This CDR3 spans 14 amino acids. The ends were cut back, 3 bases at V and 5 bases at J, with 13 bases in the middle. CDR3 amino acids: CASSHSMGGTEAFF. The CDR3 DNA is TGCGCCAGCAGCCACTCAATGGGGGGGACTGAAGCTTTCTTT.

This chain uses TRBV30 with TRBJ1-5; D is uncertain. This CDR3 has 12 amino acids. Looked up from germline, CDR1 is GTSNPN and CDR2 is SVGIG (reference sequence). V shed 2 bases and J shed 5 bases, with 7 bases lying between them. This CDR3 is CAWSRPDQPQHF. In DNA form, the CDR3 reads TGTGCCTGGAGTCGCCCCGATCAGCCCCAGCATTTT. The variable domain in full, with the rest retrieved from reference TRBV30 and TRBJ1-5, is SQTIHQWPATLVQPVGSPLSLECTVEGTSNPNLYWYRQAAGRGLQLLFYSVGIGQISSEVPQNLSASRPQDRQFILSSKKLLLSDSGFYLCAWSRPDQPQHFGDGTRLSIL.

The rearrangement joins TRBV6-5 to TRBJ2-7; the D gene is possibly TRBD1 (6 bases). Trimming removed 1 base at V and 0 bases at J, with 10 bases between. The CDR3 is made up of 15 amino acids. Germline CDR1 is MNHEY and CDR2 is SVGAGI. CDR3 residues: CASSYFRGSSYEQYF. In nucleotides, the CDR3 is TGTGCCAGCAGTTACTTTAGGGGGAGCTCCTACGAGCAGTACTTC.

This clone was detected a few times. This chain connects TRBV4-3 to TRBJ1-6; D is ambiguous. V lost 3 bases to trimming and J lost 5 bases, with 11 bases between them. Per the germline V gene, CDR1 is LGHNA and CDR2 is YSLEER. The CDR3 covers 15 residues. The CDR3: CASSQDHLNNSPLHF. The DNA of the CDR3 is TGCGCCAGCAGCCAGGATCATCTGAATAATTCACCCCTCCACTTT.

The chain has TRBV7-3 and TRBJ1-2; 8 nucleotides match TRBD1. J gave up 7 bases and V 4 bases, and 11 bases lay outside the gene matches. Germline-derived CDR1 and CDR2 are SGHTA and FQGTGA. This CDR3 has 15 residues. CDR3 sequence reads: CASSYPGTGSSGYTF. The DNA of the CDR3 is TGTGCCAGCAGCTACCCCGGGACAGGCTCGAGTGGCTACACCTTC.

The J gene is TRBJ2-3, the V gene TRBV30, with a tentative D call TRBD1 (5 bases). V was shortened by 6 bases and J by 4 bases, with 17 bases between the two germline ends. Germline V gene data show CDR1 as GTSNPN and CDR2 as SVGIG (reference sequence). CDR3 size: 14 residues. CDR3 region: CACPVAGYPDTQYF. Written as DNA, the CDR3 is TGTGCCTGCCCCGTCGCAGGGTACCCAGATACGCAGTATTTT.

The chain carries TRBV19 and TRBJ1-6; the D is unclear. Germline V gene sequence: CDR1 LNHDA, CDR2 SQIVND (reference sequence). This CDR3 has 14 residues. With 6 bases removed from V and 5 bases from J, the gap between germline ends came to 11 bases. The CDR3 nucleotides are TGTGCCAGTAGCGTCTGGGAGGATAATTCACCCCTCCACTTT. Encoded protein: CASSVWEDNSPLHF.

The chain employs TRBV27 and TRBJ1-5, with D maybe TRBD1 (6 bases). The CDR3 extends over 17 amino acids. Trimming cost V 6 bases and J 5 bases, with 23 bases left between them. CDR1 is MNHEY, CDR2 SMNVEV, per germline (reference sequence). CDR3 nucleotide sequence: TGTGCCAGCAGGCCCGCCGACCACAGGGAAGGTGATCAGCCCCAGCATTTT. Its protein is CASRPADHREGDQPQHF.

CDR3 DNA sequence: TGTGCCAGCAGTTCCCCTCAACGAGGGGCAGGAACTGAAGCTTTCTTT. This translates into CASSSPQRGAGTEAFF. The J gene is TRBJ1-1, the V gene TRBV27, with a tentative D call TRBD1 (5 bases). Trimming cost V 4 bases and J 5 bases, with 20 bases left between them. Germline V gene sequence: CDR1 MNHEY, CDR2 SMNVEV (reference sequence). The CDR3 runs 16 residues.

The chain has TRBV5-1 and TRBJ2-7; D not certain. V lost 0 bases and J 3 bases, leaving 10 bases between the germline ends. Germline-derived CDR1 and CDR2 are SGHRS and YFSETQ. The CDR3 length is 14 residues. The CDR3 is CASSLDVYGYEQYF. The CDR3 DNA reads TGCGCCAGCAGCTTGGACGTGTACGGCTACGAGCAGTACTTC.